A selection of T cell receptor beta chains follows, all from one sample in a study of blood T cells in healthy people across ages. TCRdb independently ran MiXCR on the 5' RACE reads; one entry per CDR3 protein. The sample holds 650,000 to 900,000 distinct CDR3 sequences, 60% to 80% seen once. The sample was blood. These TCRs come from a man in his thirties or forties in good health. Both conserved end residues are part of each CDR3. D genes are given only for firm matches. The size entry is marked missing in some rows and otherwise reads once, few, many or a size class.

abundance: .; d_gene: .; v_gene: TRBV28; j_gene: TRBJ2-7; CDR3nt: TGTGCCAGCATTGGAAACTCCGGTGGTCCCTACGAGCAGTACTTC; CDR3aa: CASIGNSGGPYEQYF
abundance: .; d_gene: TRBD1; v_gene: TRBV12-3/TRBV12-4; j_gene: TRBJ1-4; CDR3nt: TGTGCCAGCAGGCCGGGACAGGGGATTGTTTCTGAAGAACTGTTTTTT; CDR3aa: CASRPGQGIVSEELFF
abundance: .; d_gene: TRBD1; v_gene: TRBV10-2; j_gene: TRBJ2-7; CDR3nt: TGCGCCAGCAACCCGGGACAGGGAGTTTGGGAGCAGTACTTC; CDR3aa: CASNPGQGVWEQYF
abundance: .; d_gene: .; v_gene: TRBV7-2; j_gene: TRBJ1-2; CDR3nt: TGTGCCAGCAGCTTAATCTCTACAGGGAGGTATGGCTACACCTTC; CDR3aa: CASSLISTGRYGYTF
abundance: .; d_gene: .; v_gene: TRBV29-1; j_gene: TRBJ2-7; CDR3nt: TGCAGCGTTGAAGAGGCAGGGTACCCCTACGAGCAGTACTTC; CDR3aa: CSVEEAGYPYEQYF
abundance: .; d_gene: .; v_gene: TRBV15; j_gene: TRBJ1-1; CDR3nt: TGTGCCACCAGCAGAAATAAGGAGGTCCTGAACACTGAAGCTTTCTTT; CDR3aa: CATSRNKEVLNTEAFF
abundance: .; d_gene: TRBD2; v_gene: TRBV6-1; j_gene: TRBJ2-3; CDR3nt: TGTGCCAGCAGTACCACCCCGGGGGGTTACAGCACAGATACGCAGTATTTT; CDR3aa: CASSTTPGGYSTDTQYF
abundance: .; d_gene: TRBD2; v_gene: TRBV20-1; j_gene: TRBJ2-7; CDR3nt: TGCAGTGCTAGAGTTGGCGGGGGGAACTACGAGCAGTACTTC; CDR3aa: CSARVGGGNYEQYF
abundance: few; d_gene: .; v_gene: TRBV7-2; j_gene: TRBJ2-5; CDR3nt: TGTGCCAGCAGCTTATTGTCACAGTTTCAAGAGACCCAGTACTTC; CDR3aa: CASSLLSQFQETQYF
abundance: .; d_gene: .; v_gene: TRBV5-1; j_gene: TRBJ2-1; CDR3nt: TGCGCCAGCAGCTTGAGGGACATGCCCTACAATGAGCAGTTCTTC; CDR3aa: CASSLRDMPYNEQFF
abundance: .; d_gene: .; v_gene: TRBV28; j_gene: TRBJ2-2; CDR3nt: TGTGCCAGCAGGCCCCTGAACACCGGGGAGCTGTTTTTT; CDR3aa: CASRPLNTGELFF
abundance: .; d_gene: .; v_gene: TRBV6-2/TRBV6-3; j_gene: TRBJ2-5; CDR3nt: TGTGCCAGCAGTTACGAACCGGAGACCCAGTACTTC; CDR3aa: CASSYEPETQYF
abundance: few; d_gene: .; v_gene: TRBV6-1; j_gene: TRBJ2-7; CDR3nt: TGTGCCAGCAGTGAAGAGCGGCATAGCGCCTACGAGCAGTACTTC; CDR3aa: CASSEERHSAYEQYF
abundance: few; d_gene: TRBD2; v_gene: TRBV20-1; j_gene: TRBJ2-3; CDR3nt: TGCAGTGCTAGAGCCAGCGGGGTATCAGTGGATACGCAGTATTTT; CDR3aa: CSARASGVSVDTQYF
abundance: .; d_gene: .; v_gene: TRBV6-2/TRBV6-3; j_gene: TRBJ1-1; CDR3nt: TGTGCCAGCGAAATGAACACTGAAGCTTTCTTT; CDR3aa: CASEMNTEAFF
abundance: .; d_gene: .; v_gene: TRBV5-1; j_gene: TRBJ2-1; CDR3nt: TGCGCCAGCAGCTTGGGCCCGGCAGGGAACAATGAGCAGTTCTTC; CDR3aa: CASSLGPAGNNEQFF
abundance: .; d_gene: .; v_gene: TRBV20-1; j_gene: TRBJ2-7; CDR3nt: TGCAGTGCTAGAGAAGACAGGAGCTCCTACGAGCAGTACTTC; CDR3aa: CSAREDRSSYEQYF
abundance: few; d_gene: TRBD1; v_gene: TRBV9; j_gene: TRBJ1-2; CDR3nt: TGTGCCAGCAGCGGTTTATCCGGGACAGGGAGCAACAGGAGGAATGGCTACACCTTC; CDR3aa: CASSGLSGTGSNRRNGYTF
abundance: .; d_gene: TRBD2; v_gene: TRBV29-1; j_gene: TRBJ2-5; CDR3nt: TGCAGCGCTCCGGGACTAGCGGGGGAAACGCAAGAGACCCAGTACTTC; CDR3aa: CSAPGLAGETQETQYF